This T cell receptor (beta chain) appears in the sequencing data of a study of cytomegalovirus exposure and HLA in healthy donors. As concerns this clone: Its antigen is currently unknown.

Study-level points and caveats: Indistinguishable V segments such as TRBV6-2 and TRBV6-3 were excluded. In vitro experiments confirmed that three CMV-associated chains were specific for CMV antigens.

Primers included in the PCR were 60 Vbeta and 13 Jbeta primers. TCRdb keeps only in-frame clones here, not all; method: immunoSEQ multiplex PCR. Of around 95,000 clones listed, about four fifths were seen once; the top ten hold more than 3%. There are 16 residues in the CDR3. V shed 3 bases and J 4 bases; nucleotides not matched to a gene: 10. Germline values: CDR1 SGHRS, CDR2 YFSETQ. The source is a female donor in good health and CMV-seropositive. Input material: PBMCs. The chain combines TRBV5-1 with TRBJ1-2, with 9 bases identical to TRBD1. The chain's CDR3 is CASSSFPGQGTYGYTF. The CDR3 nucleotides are TGCGCCAGCAGCTCGTTTCCCGGACAGGGGACCTATGGCTACACCTTC.